This TCR beta chain was observed in a study of blood T cell repertoires in COVID-19. Assay used: immunoSEQ multiplex PCR; TCRdb lists only in-frame clones, some missing. Among roughly 180,000 clones listed, 76% were seen once. The table lists this clone with a count of one. The germline CDR1 and CDR2 sequences are LNHDA and SQIVND (reference sequence). The V segment lost 3 bases and the J segment 3 bases; nucleotides outside the gene matches: 18. The CDR3 covers 19 residues. Source material: peripheral blood. The chain is built from TRBV19 and TRBJ2-5; 8 bases fit TRBD2. The sequence was obtained from a woman between 45 and 65 years old with active or convalescent COVID-19. CDR3 sequence (DNA): TGTGCCAGTAGTATTGGACAGAAATATCCACTAGCGGAAGAAGAGACCCAGTACTTC. This gives the protein CASSIGQKYPLAEEETQYF.